This T cell receptor beta chain is from a study of beta chain features in type 1 diabetes. Study-level background: In age, gender and cell yields, patients were similar to healthy donors.

CD45RO/CCR7/CD25/CD127/CD95/CD27 staining was used to isolate CD4+ naive, central memory, regulatory and stem cell-like memory cells by sorting. Study findings and constraints: Diminished insertions and augmented deletions at VDJ junctions characterized type 1 diabetes patients.

Germline V CDR1 and CDR2: MGHDK, SYGVNS. The CDR3 has 17 residues. With 5 bases clipped from V and 1 base from J, the junction kept 10 bases outside the gene matches. Sequencing targeted expressed TCRB transcripts, as all isolated RNA had been reverse transcribed. This table comes from immunoSEQ multiplex PCR, and its TCRdb copy is limited to in-frame clones, with some not included. Of hundreds of thousands of clones in the sample, 15% to 18% were seen once. A note on this clone: Its antigen is unknown.

Sequencing was performed on naive CD4+ T cells from blood. The receptor comes from a man aged 18 to 35 in good health. The rearrangement uses TRBV25-1 and TRBJ2-3; 9 bases line up with TRBD2. In DNA, the CDR3 is TGTGCCAGCAGTCCGCACGCCGGGACTAGCCGCACAGATACGCAGTATTTT. It translates to CASSPHAGTSRTDTQYF.